A single sample is the source of the 9 T cell receptor beta chains below, sequenced in a study of naive and memory T cell subsets. Study findings and constraints: A few larger clonotypes appeared in naive repertoires, especially CD8, possibly memory cells re-expressing CD45RA.

Two oligonucleotides, mixed equimolar, formed the beta constant-region primer covering TRBC1 and TRBC2. The ligated cDNA underwent four PCR rounds using SP2 and nested alpha and beta constant-region primers. MiXCR, applied by TCRdb to the UMI-ligation and nested PCR reads, yields one record per CDR3 protein. The table includes over 90,000 distinct CDR3 sequences, around 10% detected once. These receptors have no identified antigens. The specimen sequenced was naive CD4+ T cells from blood. The receptors derive from a human donor in good health.

The chain recombines TRBV5-5 with TRBJ2-3; 7 positions agree with TRBD2. CDR1 is SGHKS, CDR2 YYEKEE, per germline (reference sequence). Trimming cost V 4 bases and J 2 bases; bases outside gene matches: 4. The length of the CDR3 is 14 residues. For the CDR3, the DNA is TGTGCCAGCAGCCCCGGGGGGTCCACAGATACGCAGTATTTT. Translating it yields CASSPGGSTDTQYF. The entire variable domain, with the rest obtained from reference TRBV5-5 and TRBJ2-3, is as follows: DAGVTQSPTHLIKTRGQQVTLRCSPISGHKSVSWYQQVLGQGPQFIFQYYEKEERGRGNFPDRFSARQFPNYSSELNVNALLLGDSALYLCASSPGGSTDTQYFGPGTRLTVL.

This clonotype was counted a few times. The chain combines TRBV28 with TRBJ2-7; TRBD1 matches at 9 bases. CDR1 is MDHEN and CDR2 is SYDVKM in the germline V gene. The junction had 6 bases not matched to a gene; V was cut back by 4 bases and J by 2 bases. This CDR3 contains 15 residues. The CDR3 sequence is CASSSAGTGTYEQYF. The CDR3 DNA follows: TGTGCCAGCAGTTCGGCCGGGACAGGGACCTACGAGCAGTACTTC.

The table lists this clonotype with many counts. V usage is TRBV10-3 and J usage is TRBJ2-3, with TRBD2 as a possible D gene (6 bases). Trimming shortened V by 5 bases and J by 4 bases, and 13 bases separated the two germline ends. The CDR3 spans 14 residues. Germline CDR1 ENHRY, CDR2 SYGVKD. The CDR3 DNA is TGTGCCATCAGTCGGCTTACGGGGGCAGATACGCAGTATTTT. Amino acid sequence: CAISRLTGADTQYF.

This clonotype has just a few counts. At one end the junction does not follow the germline gene, possibly because of a read error. The chain has TRBV7-8 and TRBJ1-5; TRBD1 matches at 7 bases. This CDR3 has 15 residues. The V gene's germline CDR1 is SGHVS and CDR2 FQNEAQ. CDR3 nucleotides: TGTGCCAGCAGCCCGCCCAGGACAGGTAATCGGCCCCAGCATTTT. Translation: CASSPPRTGNRPQHF.

This clonotype was found many times. The chain employs TRBV11-3 and TRBJ2-5; 9 nucleotides agree with TRBD1. This CDR3 is built from 15 residues. Looked up from germline, CDR1 is SGHNT and CDR2 is YENEEA. V dropped 1 base and J dropped 8; count of bases not matched to a gene: 8. For the CDR3, the DNA is TGTGCCAGCAGCTTAGGGGACAGGGCCGGGGGAACCCAGTACTTC. This translates into CASSLGDRAGGTQYF.

This clonotype was counted ten times or more. The V and J genes are TRBV27 and TRBJ1-1; TRBD1 matches 8 bases. The V gene end was trimmed by 5 bases and the J gene end by 0 bases; junction bases not matched to a gene: 11. Germline values: CDR1 MNHEY, CDR2 SMNVEV (reference sequence). The CDR3 consists of 17 residues. CDR3 region: CASSSGGTGPMNTEAFF. CDR3 sequence (DNA): TGTGCCAGCAGTAGCGGTGGGACAGGTCCCATGAACACTGAAGCTTTCTTT.

This clonotype was seen only a few times. This chain connects TRBV15 to TRBJ1-5, with D perhaps matching TRBD1 (5 bases). CDR1 is LNHNV and CDR2 is YYDKDF in the germline V gene (reference sequence). CDR3 length: 17 amino acids. Trimming stripped 0 bases from V and 4 bases from J, with 16 bases between. As DNA, the CDR3 is TGTGCCACCAGCAGAGATGGGGGGATGGGGGGAAATCAGCCCCAGCATTTT. Its protein is CATSRDGGMGGNQPQHF.

The chain has TRBV6-5 and TRBJ2-3; a weak D match, TRBD2 (6 bases). The V gene lost 0 bases and the J gene lost 3 bases, with 16 bases spanning the gap. CDR1 and CDR2 from the germline V gene are MNHEY and SVGAGI. The CDR3 has 17 amino acids. The CDR3 protein is CASSYSSIGGFTDTQYF. For the CDR3, the DNA is TGTGCCAGCAGTTACTCGAGTATCGGAGGGTTTACAGATACGCAGTATTTT.

This clonotype was seen repeatedly, ten times or more. The genes are TRBV29-1 and TRBJ2-5; maybe TRBD2 (6 bases). This CDR3 is built from 14 residues. V dropped 2 bases and J dropped 5 bases, with 15 bases sitting between them. Germline lookup yields CDR1 SQVTM and CDR2 ANQGSEA. The CDR3 is CSVERSGVVETQYF. The CDR3 region has the DNA TGCAGCGTTGAACGGTCGGGGGTGGTTGAGACCCAGTACTTC.